The next 3 T cell receptor beta chains were all read from a single sample in a study of shared clonotypes between healthy human individuals. The repertoire was sequenced with immunoSEQ multiplex PCR; TCRdb's copy has only in-frame clones and lacks some. The data hold roughly 2.5 million clones, with roughly 92% observed a single time. Specimen: naive CD4+ T cells sorted from blood. The subset is: CD45RA+ positively selected. Source of these receptors: a man aged 18-30 years in good health.

The chain has TRBV29-1 and TRBJ1-3, with unresolved D. V lost 7 bases and J lost 1, with 8 bases in between. The CDR3 runs 12 residues. The germline V gene has CDR1 SQVTM and CDR2 ANQGSEA. CDR3 amino acids: CSATASGNTIYF. DNA for the CDR3: TGCAGCGCTACAGCATCTGGAAACACCATATATTTT. The full variable domain, in which reference TRBV29-1 and TRBJ1-3 provide the parts outside the CDR3, is SAVISQKPSRDICQRGTSLTIQCQVDSQVTMMFWYRQQPGQSLTLIATANQGSEATYESGFVIDKFPISRPNLTFSTLTVSNMSPEDSSIYLCSATASGNTIYFGEGSWLTVV.

On this clone itself: The identical CDR3 is also encoded by other nucleotide sequences in the sample. The rearrangement uses TRBV27 and TRBJ1-2, with D hard to call. Trimming cost V 4 bases and J 3 bases, with 3 bases left between them. Germline V gene sequence: CDR1 MNHEY, CDR2 SMNVEV (reference sequence). The CDR3 sequence is 11 residues long. CDR3 protein: CASSSYYGYTF. In DNA, the CDR3 is TGTGCCAGCAGTTCCTACTATGGCTACACCTTC.

The chain couples TRBV5-1 to TRBJ2-7; TRBD2 matches at 8 bases. Germline lookup yields CDR1 SGHRS and CDR2 YFSETQ. V dropped 4 bases and J dropped 7; count of bases not matched to a gene: 7. CDR3 length: 13 amino acids. CDR3 residues: CASSRGSSGEQYF. CDR3 coding DNA: TGCGCCAGCAGCCGGGGCTCTAGCGGGGAGCAGTACTTC.